This TCR beta chain was documented in a study of T-cell memory formation after mild COVID-19. Study-level results: Contracting clones from day 15 to 85 had balanced CD4/CD8; later expanders favoured CD4+. There was no confirmation that second-wave clones peaking on day 37 were SARS-CoV-2 specific.

TCRdb itself ran the 5' RACE reads through MiXCR, one entry per CDR3 protein. The table records a few hundred thousand distinct CDR3 sequences, about 15% of them present only once. This CDR3 is 15 amino acids long. Trimming took 0 bases from V and 3 from J, leaving 14 bases between them. Germline CDR1 is DFQATT and CDR2 is SNEGSKA (reference sequence). Regarding this clonotype: Its antigen is not identified.

The clonotype comes from a man in his late teens or twenties who had mild COVID-19 (a few samples of this study predate the infection). Cell type and time point are not known. The rearrangement links TRBV20-1 to TRBJ1-2; no firm D call. The sequenced material came from PBMCs or a T cell subset sorted from them (not recorded which). CDR3 in DNA: TGCAGTGCTAGAGATTGGTCGGGTCAGGACTATGGCTACACCTTC. Protein product: CSARDWSGQDYGYTF.